Ten or more counts support the clone carrying this T cell receptor beta chain. Its target is unknown. The source of the sample is a study of blood T cells in healthy people across ages. Study-wide results and limits: TCR beta diversity tracked closely with naive T cell percentage. Changes seen in expanded clonotypes were possibly confounded by donor CMV status left unknown. Age advanced and TCR beta diversity per million T cells fell, roughly linearly.

Alongside a J-beta primer mix, a sample-barcoded 5' primer served in a second PCR lasting roughly 7 to 11 cycles. Carrying 12 random nucleotides, a template-switch adaptor labeled each individual cDNA molecule. TCRdb called the 5' RACE reads again in MiXCR, with one record for every CDR3 protein. The sample consists of hundreds of thousands of distinct CDR3 sequences, 52% of them appearing once. This TCR came from an elderly woman in good health. The sequenced material came from blood.

CDR3 sequence: CSVRTGGNTF. CDR3 sequence (DNA): TGCAGCGTTCGGACAGGGGGTAACACCTTC. The chain links TRBV29-1 to TRBJ1-2, with 10 bases lining up with TRBD1. CDR1 SQVTM and CDR2 ANQGSEA come from the germline V gene. This CDR3 spans 10 amino acids. J lost 12 bases, V lost 5 bases, and 3 bases had no gene match.